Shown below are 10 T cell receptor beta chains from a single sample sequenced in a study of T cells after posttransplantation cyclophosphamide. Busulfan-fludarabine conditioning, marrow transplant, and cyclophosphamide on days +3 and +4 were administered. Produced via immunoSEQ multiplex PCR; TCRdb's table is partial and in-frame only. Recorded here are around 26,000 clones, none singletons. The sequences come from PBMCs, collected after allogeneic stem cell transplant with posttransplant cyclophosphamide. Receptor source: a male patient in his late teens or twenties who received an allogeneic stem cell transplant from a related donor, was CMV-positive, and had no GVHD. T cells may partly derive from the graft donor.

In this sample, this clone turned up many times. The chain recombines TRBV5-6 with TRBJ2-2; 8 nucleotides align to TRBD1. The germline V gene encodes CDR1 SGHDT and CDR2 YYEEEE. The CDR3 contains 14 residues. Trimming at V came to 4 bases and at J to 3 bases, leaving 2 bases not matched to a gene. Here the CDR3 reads CASSLDRDTGELFF. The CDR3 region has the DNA TGTGCCAGCAGCCTGGACAGGGACACCGGGGAGCTGTTTTTT.

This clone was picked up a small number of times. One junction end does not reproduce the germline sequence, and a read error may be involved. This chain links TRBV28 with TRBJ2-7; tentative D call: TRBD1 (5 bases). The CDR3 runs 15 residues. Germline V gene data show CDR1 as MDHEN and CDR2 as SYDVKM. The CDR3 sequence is CAGSLWVQEPYEQYF. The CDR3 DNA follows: TGTGCCGGCAGTTTATGGGTACAGGAACCCTACGAGCAGTACTTC.

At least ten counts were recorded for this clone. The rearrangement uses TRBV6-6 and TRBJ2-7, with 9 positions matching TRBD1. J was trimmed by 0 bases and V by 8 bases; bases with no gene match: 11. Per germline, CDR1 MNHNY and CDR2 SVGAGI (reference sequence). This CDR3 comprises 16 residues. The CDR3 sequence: CASDSTGTGISYEQYF. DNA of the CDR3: TGTGCCAGCGACAGTACCGGGACAGGGATCTCCTACGAGCAGTACTTC.

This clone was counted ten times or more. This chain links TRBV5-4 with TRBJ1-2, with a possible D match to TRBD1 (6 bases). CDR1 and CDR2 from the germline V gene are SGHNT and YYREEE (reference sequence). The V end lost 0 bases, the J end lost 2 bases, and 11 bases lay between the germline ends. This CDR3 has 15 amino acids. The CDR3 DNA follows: TGTGCCAGCAGCTTGGTCGGCAGGGGAAACTATGGCTACACCTTC. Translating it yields CASSLVGRGNYGYTF.

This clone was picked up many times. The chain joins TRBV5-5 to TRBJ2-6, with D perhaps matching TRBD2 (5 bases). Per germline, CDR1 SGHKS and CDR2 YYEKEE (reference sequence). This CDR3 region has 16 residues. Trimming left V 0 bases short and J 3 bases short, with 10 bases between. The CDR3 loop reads CASSLVTGLGANVLTF. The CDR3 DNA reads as TGTGCCAGCAGCTTGGTGACTGGACTTGGGGCCAACGTCCTGACTTTC.

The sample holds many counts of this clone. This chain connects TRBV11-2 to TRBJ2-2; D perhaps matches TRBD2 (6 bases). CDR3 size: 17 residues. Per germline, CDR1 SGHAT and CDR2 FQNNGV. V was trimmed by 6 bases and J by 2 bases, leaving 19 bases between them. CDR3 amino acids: CASSFVIGTPNTGELFF. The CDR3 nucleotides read TGTGCCAGCAGTTTTGTTATCGGGACTCCCAACACCGGGGAGCTGTTTTTT.

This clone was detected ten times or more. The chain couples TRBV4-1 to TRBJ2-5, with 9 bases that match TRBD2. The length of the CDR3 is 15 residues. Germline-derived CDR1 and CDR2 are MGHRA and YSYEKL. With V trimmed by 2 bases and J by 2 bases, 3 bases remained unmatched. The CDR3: CASSQKRGEQETQYF. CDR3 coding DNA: TGCGCCAGCAGCCAAAAGCGGGGGGAACAAGAGACCCAGTACTTC.

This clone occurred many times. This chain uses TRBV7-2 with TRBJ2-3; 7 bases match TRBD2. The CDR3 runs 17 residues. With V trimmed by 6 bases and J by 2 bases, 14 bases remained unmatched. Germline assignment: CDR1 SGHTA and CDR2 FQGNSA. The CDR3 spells CASSSGTTSTNTDTQYF. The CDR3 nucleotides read TGTGCCAGCAGTTCCGGGACTACCTCTACAAACACAGATACGCAGTATTTT.

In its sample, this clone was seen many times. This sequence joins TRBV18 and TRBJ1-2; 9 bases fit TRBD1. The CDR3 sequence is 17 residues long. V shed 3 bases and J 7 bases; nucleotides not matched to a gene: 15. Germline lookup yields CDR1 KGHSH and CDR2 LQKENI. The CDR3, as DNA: TGTGCCAGCTCACCTCTTGGGACAGGGCCTCTATATCCTGGCTACACCTTC. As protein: CASSPLGTGPLYPGYTF.

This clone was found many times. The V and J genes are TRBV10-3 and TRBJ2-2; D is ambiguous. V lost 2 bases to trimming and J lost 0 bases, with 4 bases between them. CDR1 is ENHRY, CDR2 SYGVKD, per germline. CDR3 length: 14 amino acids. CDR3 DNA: TGTGCCATCAGTGAGCGGTCGAACACCGGGGAGCTGTTTTTT. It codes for CAISERSNTGELFF.